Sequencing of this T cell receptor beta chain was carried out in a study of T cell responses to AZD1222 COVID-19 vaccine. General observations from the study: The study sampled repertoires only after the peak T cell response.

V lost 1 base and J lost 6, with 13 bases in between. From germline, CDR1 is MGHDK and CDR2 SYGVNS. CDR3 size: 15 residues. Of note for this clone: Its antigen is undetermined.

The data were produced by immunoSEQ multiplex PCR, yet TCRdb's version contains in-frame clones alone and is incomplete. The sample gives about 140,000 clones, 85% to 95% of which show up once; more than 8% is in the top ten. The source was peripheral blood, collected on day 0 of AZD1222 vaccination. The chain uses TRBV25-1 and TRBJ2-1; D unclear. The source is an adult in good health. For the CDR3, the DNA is TGTGCCAGCAGTGAATTTTCTAGGGCAGCCAATGAGCAGTTCTTC. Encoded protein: CASSEFSRAANEQFF.